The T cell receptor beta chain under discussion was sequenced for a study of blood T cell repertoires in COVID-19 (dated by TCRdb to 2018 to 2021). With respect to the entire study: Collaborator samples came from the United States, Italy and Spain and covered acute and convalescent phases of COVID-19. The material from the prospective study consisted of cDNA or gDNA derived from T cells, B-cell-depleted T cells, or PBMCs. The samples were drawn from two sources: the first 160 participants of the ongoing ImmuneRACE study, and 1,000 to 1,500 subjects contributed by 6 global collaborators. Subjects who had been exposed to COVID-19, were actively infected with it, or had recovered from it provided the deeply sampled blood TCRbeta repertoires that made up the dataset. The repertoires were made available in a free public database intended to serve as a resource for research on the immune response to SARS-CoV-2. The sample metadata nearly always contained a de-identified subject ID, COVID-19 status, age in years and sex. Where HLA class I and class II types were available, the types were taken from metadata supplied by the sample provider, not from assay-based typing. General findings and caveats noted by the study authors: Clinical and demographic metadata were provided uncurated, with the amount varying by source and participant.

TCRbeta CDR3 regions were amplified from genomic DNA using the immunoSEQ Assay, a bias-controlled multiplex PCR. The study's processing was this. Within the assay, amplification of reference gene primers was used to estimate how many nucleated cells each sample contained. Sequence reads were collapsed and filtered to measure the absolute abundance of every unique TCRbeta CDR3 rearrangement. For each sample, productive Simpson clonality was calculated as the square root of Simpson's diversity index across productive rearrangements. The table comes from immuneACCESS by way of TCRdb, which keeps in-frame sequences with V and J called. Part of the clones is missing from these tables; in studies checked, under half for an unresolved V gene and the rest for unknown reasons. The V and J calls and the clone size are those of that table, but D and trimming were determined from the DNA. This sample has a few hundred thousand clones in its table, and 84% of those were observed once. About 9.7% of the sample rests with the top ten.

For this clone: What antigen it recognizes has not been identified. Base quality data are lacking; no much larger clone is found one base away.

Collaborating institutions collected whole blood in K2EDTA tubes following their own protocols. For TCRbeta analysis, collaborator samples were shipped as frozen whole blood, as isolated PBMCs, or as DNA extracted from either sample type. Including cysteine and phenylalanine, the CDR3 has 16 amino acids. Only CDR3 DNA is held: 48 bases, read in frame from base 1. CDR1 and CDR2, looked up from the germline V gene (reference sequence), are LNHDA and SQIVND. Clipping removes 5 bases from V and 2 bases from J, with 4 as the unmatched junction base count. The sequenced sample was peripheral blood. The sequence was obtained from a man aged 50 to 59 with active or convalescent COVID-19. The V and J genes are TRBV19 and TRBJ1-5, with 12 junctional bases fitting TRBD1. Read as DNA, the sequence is TGTGCCAGTAGTGGGACAGGGGGCGCGGGCAATCAGCCCCAGCATTTT. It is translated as CASSGTGGAGNQPQHF.